This T cell receptor beta chain was found in a study of identifying expanded T cells in peripheral blood. The V end was cut by 9 bases, the J end by 3 bases, with 9 bases between. The CDR3 loop spans 12 amino acids. Germline assignment: CDR1 LGHNT and CDR2 FRNRAP. Sequencing was performed with immunoSEQ multiplex PCR; in TCRdb, only in-frame clones are kept and a portion is missing. The repertoire consists of approximately 85,000 clones, with more than 75% occurring once and the leading ten covering roughly 19%. Healthy donors had no documented immune events, such as infections, while sampled. Sequencing was performed on blood. The receptor comes from a person aged 18 to 75 in good health. J is TRBJ1-3 and V is TRBV12-5; TRBD1 might be the D (6 bases). CDR3 sequence reads: CASRTDGNTIYF. The CDR3, as DNA: TGTGCTAGCAGGACAGATGGAAACACCATATATTTT. The full variable domain, with the rest looked up from reference TRBV12-5 and TRBJ1-3, is DARVTQTPRHKVTEMGQEVTMRCQPILGHNTVFWYRQTMMQGLELLAYFRNRAPLDDSGMPKDRFSAEMPDATLATLKIQPSEPRDSAVYFCASRTDGNTIYFGEGSWLTVV.